This entry lists 2 T cell receptor beta chains sequenced from one sample in a study of T-cell reconstitution after alpha-beta-depleted transplantation in children. Using unique molecular identifiers, the investigators prepared the TCRbeta library. Using its own MiXCR run on the PCR reads, TCRdb lists one record per CDR3 protein. The data hold 300,000 to 400,000 distinct CDR3 sequences, with about 14% observed a single time. The sample was PBMCs, taken from the stem cell graft. The receptors shown here come from a human donor who donated a stem cell graft to a child with Fanconi anemia.

This clonotype was seen repeatedly, ten times or more. V gene TRBV28 combines with J gene TRBJ2-3; unclear D gene. Trimming removed 10 bases from V and 4 bases from J, with 21 bases in between. CDR1 MDHEN and CDR2 SYDVKM come from the germline V gene. The CDR3 is 15 amino acids. Here the CDR3 DNA reads TGTGCCACCCTACCGACGGTCCAGGTTTCAGATACGCAGTATTTT. It translates to CATLPTVQVSDTQYF.

This clonotype occurred many times. V is TRBV5-1 and J is TRBJ2-3; 12 bases are shared with TRBD2. With 0 bases clipped from V and 4 bases from J, the junction kept 6 bases outside the gene matches. This CDR3 region has 17 residues. Germline loops: CDR1 SGHRS, CDR2 YFSETQ. The CDR3 DNA sequence: TGCGCCAGCAGCTTGGCGGCGGCTAGCGGGGGGGCAGATACGCAGTATTTT. Protein sequence: CASSLAAASGGADTQYF.